This record covers a single T cell receptor beta chain. Assay used: immunoSEQ multiplex PCR; TCRdb lists only in-frame clones, some missing. The repertoire includes roughly 60,000 clones, 81% of them detected once, and under 15% sits in the top ten. This sample is part of a study of blood T cell repertoires in COVID-19. Germline V CDR1 and CDR2: SGHNT, YENEEA. V lost 5 bases and J lost 0; bases outside the gene matches: 5. The length of the CDR3 is 15 residues. The chain carries TRBV11-3 and TRBJ1-2; 8 nucleotides line up with TRBD1. This clonotype was obtained from a man older than 75 with acute or convalescent COVID-19. Source material: peripheral blood. CDR3 sequence: CASSRGTGPNYGYTF. The CDR3 nucleotides are TGTGCCAGCAGCCGGGGGACAGGTCCTAACTATGGCTACACCTTC.